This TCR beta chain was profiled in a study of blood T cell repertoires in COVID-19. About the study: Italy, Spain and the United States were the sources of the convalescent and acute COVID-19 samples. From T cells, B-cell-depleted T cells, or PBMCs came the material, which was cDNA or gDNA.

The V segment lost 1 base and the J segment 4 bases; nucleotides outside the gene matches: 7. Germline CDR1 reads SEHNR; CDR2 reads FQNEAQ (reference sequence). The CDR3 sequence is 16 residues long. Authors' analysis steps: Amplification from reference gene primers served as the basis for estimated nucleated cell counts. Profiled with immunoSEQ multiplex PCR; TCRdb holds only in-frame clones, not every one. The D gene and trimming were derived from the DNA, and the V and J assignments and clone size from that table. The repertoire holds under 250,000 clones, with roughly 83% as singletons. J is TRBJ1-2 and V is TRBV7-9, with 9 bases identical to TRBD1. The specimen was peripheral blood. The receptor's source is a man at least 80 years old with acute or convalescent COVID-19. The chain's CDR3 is CASSLDVPGQGYGYTF. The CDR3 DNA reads TGTGCCAGCAGCTTAGACGTACCGGGACAGGGCTATGGCTACACCTTC.